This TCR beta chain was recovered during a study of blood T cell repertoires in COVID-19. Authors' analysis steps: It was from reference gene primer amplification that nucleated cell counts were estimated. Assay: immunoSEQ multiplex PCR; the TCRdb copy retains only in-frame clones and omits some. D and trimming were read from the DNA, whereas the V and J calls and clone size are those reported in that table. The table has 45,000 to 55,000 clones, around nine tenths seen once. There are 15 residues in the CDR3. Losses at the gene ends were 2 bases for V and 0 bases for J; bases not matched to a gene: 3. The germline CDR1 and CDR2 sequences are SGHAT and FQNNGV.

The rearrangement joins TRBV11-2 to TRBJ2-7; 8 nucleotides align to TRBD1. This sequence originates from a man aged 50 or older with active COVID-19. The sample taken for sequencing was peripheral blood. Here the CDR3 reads CASSLPTGGSYEQYF. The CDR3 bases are TGTGCCAGCAGCTTACCCACAGGGGGCTCCTACGAGCAGTACTTC.